The source of this T cell receptor beta chain is a study of long-term antiretroviral therapy in people with HIV. With survey level as its setting, the immunoSEQ assay was v3.0. The study targeted about 40,000-55,000 T-cell genomes per sample in sequencing. The assay was immunoSEQ multiplex PCR, and TCRdb's table has in-frame clones only and misses some. Of tens of thousands of clones listed, approximately 86% are singletons. V lost 4 bases to trimming and J lost 0 bases, with 8 bases between them. The germline V gene encodes CDR1 SGHRS and CDR2 YFSETQ. There are 15 residues in the CDR3. V is TRBV5-1 and J is TRBJ1-6; D may be TRBD1 (5 bases). Sequenced material: unsorted PBMCs, taken 0.1 years before starting antiretroviral therapy. The clonotype comes from a woman aged 45-65 years with HIV. In DNA form, the CDR3 reads TGCGCCAGCAGCACAGACAGCTCCTATAATTCACCCCTCCACTTT. Translation: CASSTDSSYNSPLHF.